This T cell receptor beta chain was captured in a study of neurological immune-mediated disorders. Study-wide results and caveats: Patients with HTLV-1-associated myelopathy showed the most TCR clonal expansion. Those with multiple sclerosis showed the least, falling below healthy controls. Sharing of CDR3 amino acid sequences among expanded clones across subjects was absent, suggesting private repertoires in all groups.

This clonotype was observed many times. Its specificity is unknown. The making of cDNA relied on 5'RACE with 10-nucleotide random UMIs. Each sequencing run yielded over 190 million TCR-beta sequences from 15-18 subjects. Each CDR3 protein gets one entry after TCRdb re-called the 5' RACE reads with MiXCR. The repertoire has around 69,000 distinct CDR3 sequences, less than 5.5% of them found once; the top ten carry approximately 6.9%. This receptor was taken from a man in his thirties or forties with multiple sclerosis. Sequenced sample: PBMCs.

Here the CDR3 reads CASSLDWGGRTEAFF. The DNA of the CDR3 is TGTGCCAGCAGCTTAGATTGGGGAGGACGGACTGAAGCTTTCTTT. The rearrangement links TRBV11-2 to TRBJ1-1, with D unclear. The V gene lost 0 bases and the J gene lost 5 bases, with 13 bases spanning the gap. Germline CDR1 SGHAT, CDR2 FQNNGV. The CDR3 is 15 amino acids.